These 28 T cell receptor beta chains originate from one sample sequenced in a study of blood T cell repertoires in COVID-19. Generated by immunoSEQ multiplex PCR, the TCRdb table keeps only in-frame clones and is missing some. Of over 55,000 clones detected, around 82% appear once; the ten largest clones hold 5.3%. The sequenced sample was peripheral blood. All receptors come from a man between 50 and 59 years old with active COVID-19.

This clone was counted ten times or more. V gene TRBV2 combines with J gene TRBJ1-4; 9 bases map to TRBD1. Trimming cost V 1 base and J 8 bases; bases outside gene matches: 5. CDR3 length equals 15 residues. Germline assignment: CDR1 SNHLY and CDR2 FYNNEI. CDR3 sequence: CASSEGQGDGEKLFF. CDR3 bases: TGTGCCAGCAGTGAAGGACAGGGGGACGGCGAAAAACTGTTTTTT.

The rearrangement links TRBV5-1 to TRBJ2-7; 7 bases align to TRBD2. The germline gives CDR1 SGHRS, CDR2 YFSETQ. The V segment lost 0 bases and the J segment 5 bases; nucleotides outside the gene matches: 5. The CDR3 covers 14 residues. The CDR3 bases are TGCGCCAGCAGCTTGGCCGTGACTAGCCACGAGCAGTACTTC. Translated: CASSLAVTSHEQYF.

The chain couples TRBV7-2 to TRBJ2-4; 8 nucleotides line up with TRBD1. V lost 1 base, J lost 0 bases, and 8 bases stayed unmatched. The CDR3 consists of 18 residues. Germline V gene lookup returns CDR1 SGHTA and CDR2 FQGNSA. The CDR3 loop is CASSLETGRGRAKNIQYF. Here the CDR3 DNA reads TGTGCCAGCAGCTTAGAGACGGGCAGGGGGCGAGCCAAAAACATTCAGTACTTC.

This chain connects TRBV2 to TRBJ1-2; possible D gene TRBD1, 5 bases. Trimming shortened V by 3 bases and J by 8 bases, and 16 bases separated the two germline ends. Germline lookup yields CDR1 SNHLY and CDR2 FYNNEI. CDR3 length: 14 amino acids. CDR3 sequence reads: CASSDKTGAGGYTF. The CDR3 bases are TGTGCCAGCAGTGACAAAACAGGAGCAGGGGGCTACACCTTC.

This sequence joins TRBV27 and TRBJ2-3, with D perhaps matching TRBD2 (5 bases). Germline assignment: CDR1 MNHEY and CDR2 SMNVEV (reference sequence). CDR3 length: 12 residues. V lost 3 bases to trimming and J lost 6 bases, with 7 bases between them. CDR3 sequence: CASSFRGDTQYF. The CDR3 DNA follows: TGTGCCAGCAGTTTCCGGGGTGATACGCAGTATTTT.

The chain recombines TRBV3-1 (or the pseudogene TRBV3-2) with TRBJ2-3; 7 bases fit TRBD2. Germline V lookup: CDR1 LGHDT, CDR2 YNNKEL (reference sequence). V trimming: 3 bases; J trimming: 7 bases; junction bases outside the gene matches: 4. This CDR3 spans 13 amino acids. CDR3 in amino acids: CASSQGRVNTQYF. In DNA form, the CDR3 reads TGTGCCAGCAGCCAGGGGAGGGTGAATACGCAGTATTTT.

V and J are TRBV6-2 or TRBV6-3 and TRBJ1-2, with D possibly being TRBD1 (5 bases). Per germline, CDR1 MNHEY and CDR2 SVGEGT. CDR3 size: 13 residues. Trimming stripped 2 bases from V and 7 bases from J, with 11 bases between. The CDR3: CASSYGAWSGYTF. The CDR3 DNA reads TGTGCCAGCAGTTACGGGGCGTGGAGTGGCTACACCTTC.

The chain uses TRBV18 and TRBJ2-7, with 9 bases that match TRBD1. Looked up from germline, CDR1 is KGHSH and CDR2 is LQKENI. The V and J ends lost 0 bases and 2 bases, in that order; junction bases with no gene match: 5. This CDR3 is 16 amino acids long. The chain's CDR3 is CASSPPIGTGPYEQYF. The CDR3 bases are TGTGCCAGCTCACCACCGATCGGGACAGGGCCCTACGAGCAGTACTTC.

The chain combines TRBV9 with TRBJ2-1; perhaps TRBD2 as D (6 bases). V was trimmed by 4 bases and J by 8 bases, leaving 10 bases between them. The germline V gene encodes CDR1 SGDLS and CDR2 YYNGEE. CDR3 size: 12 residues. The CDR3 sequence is CASSPGTHEQFF. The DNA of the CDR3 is TGTGCCAGCAGCCCAGGGACTCATGAGCAGTTCTTC.

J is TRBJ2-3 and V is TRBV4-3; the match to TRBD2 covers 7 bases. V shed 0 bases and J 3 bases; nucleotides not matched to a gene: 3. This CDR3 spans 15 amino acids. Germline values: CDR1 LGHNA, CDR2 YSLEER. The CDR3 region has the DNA TGCGCCAGCAGCCAAGACCTAGCGGAAACAGATACGCAGTATTTT. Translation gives CASSQDLAETDTQYF.

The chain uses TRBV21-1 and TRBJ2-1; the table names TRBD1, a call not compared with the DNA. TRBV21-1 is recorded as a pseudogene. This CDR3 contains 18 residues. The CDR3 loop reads CASSKGVTGAGYTTEQFF. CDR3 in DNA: TGTGCCAGCAGCAAAGGGGTTACAGGGGCGGGTTATACGACTGAGCAGTTCTTC.

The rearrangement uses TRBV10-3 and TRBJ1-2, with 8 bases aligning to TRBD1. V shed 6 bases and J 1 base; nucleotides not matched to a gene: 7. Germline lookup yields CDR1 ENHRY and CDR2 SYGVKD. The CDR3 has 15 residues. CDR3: CAISRGQGDNYGYTF. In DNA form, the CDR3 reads TGTGCCATCAGCCGCGGACAGGGCGATAACTATGGCTACACCTTC.

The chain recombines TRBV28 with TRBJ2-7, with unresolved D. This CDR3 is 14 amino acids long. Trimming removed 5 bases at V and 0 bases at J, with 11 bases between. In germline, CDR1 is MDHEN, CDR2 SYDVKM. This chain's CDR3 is CASSPTISSYEQYF. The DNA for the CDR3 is TGTGCCAGCAGTCCCACAATAAGCTCCTACGAGCAGTACTTC.

The CDR3 DNA sequence: TGTGCCAGTAGTCCCGCGAGAAGAGCTGCAACTAATGAAAAACTGTTTTTT. This codes for CASSPARRAATNEKLFF. The V call is TRBV19, the J call TRBJ1-4; D unclear. V gave up 5 bases and J gave up 0 bases, with 16 bases separating them. CDR1 is LNHDA and CDR2 is SQIVND in the germline V gene (reference sequence). The CDR3 runs to 17 residues.

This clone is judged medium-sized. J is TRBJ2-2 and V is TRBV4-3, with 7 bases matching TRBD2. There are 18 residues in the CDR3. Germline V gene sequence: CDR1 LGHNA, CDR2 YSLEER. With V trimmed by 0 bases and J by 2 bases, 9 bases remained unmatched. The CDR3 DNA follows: TGCGCCAGCAGCCAAGATCAATGGAGCGGGGTTAACACCGGGGAGCTGTTTTTT. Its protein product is CASSQDQWSGVNTGELFF.

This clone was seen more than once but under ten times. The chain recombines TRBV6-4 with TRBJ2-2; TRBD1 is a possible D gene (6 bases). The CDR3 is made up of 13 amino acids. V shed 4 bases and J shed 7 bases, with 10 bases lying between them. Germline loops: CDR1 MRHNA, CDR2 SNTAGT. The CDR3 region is CASSVDRSGELFF. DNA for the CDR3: TGTGCCAGCAGTGTCGACAGGAGCGGGGAGCTGTTTTTT.

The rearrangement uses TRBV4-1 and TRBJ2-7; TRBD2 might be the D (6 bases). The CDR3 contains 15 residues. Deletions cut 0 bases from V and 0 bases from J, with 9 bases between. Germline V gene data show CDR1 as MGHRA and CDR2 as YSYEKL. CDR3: CASSQDGGSSYEQYF. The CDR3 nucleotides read TGCGCCAGCAGCCAAGATGGGGGGAGCTCCTACGAGCAGTACTTC.

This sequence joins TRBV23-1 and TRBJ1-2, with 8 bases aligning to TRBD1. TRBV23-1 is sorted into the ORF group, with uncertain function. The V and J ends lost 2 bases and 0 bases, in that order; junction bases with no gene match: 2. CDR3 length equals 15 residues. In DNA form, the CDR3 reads TGCGCCAGCAGTCAAATGACAGGGGCTAACTATGGCTACACCTTC. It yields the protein CASSQMTGANYGYTF.

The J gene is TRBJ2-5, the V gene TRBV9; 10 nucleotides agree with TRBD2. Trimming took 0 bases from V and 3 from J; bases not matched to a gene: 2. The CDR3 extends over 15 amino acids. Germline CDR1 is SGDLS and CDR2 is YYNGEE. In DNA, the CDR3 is TGTGCCAGCAGCGTAGGGCTAGCGGGAGAAGAGACCCAGTACTTC. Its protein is CASSVGLAGEETQYF.

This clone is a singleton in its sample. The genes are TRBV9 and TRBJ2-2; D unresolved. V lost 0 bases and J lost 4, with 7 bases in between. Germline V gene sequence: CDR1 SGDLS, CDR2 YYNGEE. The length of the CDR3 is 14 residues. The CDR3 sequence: CASSVGGSTGELFF. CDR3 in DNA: TGTGCCAGCAGCGTAGGAGGCAGCACCGGGGAGCTGTTTTTT.

The CDR3 here is CASSSRRQGGTEAFF. CDR3 nucleotide sequence: TGTGCCAGCAGTAGCAGAAGACAGGGCGGCACTGAAGCTTTCTTT. This sequence joins TRBV6-6 and TRBJ1-1; TRBD1 aligns across 7 bases. The CDR3 is 15 amino acids. The germline V gene has CDR1 MNHNY and CDR2 SVGAGI (reference sequence). V lost 5 bases to trimming and J lost 4 bases; unmatched junction nucleotides: 10.

In DNA form, the CDR3 reads TGCGCCAGCAGCCCAAAGACTAGCGGGGCCTACGAGCAGTACTTC. Translation: CASSPKTSGAYEQYF. This chain links TRBV5-1 with TRBJ2-7; TRBD2 agrees at 11 bases. Germline V gives CDR1 SGHRS, CDR2 YFSETQ. The CDR3 has 15 amino acids. V lost 4 bases and J lost 2; bases outside the gene matches: 5. The full variable domain, its missing parts supplied by reference TRBV5-1 and TRBJ2-7, is KAGVTQTPRYLIKTRGQQVTLSCSPISGHRSVSWYQQTPGQGLQFLFEYFSETQRNKGNFPGRFSGRQFSNSRSEMNVSTLELGDSALYLCASSPKTSGAYEQYFGPGTRLTVT.

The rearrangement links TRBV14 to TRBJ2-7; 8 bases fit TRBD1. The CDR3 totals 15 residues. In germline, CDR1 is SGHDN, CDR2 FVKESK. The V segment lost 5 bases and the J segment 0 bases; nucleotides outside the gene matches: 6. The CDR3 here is CASSSYRGDSYEQYF. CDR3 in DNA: TGTGCCAGCAGCTCCTACAGGGGGGACTCCTACGAGCAGTACTTC.

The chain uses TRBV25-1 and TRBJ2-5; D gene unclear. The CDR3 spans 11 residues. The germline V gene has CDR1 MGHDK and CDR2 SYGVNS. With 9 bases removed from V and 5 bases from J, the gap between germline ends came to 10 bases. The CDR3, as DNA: TGTGCCAGTACTTTCGGGGAGACCCAGTACTTC. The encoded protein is CASTFGETQYF.

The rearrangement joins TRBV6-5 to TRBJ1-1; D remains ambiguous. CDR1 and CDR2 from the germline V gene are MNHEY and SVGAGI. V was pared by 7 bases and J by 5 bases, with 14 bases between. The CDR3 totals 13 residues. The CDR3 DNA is TGTGCCAGCACTCCCGAGGGTGGGACTGAAGCTTTCTTT. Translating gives CASTPEGGTEAFF.

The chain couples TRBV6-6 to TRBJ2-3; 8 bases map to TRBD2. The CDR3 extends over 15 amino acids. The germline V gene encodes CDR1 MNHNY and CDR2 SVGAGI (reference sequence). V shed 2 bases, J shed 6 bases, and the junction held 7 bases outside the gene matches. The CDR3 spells CASSYDGGESDTQYF. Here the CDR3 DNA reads TGTGCCAGCAGTTACGACGGGGGGGAGTCTGATACGCAGTATTTT.

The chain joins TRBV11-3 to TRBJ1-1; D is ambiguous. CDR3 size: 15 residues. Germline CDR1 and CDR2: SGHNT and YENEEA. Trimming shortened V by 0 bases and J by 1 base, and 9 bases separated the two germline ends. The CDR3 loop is CASSLDSGTNTEAFF. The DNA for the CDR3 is TGTGCCAGCAGCTTAGATAGCGGAACGAACACTGAAGCTTTCTTT.

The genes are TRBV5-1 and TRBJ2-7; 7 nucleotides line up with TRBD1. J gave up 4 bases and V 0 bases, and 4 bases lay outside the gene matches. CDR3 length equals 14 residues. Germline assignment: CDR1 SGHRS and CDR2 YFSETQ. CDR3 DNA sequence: TGCGCCAGCAGCTTGGGGGTGGGACAGTACGAGCAGTACTTC. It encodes CASSLGVGQYEQYF. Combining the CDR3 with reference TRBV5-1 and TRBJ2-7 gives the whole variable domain KAGVTQTPRYLIKTRGQQVTLSCSPISGHRSVSWYQQTPGQGLQFLFEYFSETQRNKGNFPGRFSGRQFSNSRSEMNVSTLELGDSALYLCASSLGVGQYEQYFGPGTRLTVT.